These T cell receptor beta chains were read from a single sample in a study of T cells after posttransplantation cyclophosphamide. TCRdb's table, derived via immunoSEQ multiplex PCR, lists solely in-frame clones and lacks some. Altogether tens of thousands of clones were found in the sample, and no singletons occur. Material for sequencing was PBMCs. The receptors come from a woman aged 45-65 years in good health and a related stem cell transplant donor. The CDR3 runs from the conserved cysteine through the conserved F or W. The D gene is left open where the match is weak. The listing skips clone size in some rows; elsewhere it reads once, few, many or a size class.

many	TRBV5-1	TRBD1	TRBJ1-1	TGCGCCAGCAGCACCCGAGACAGGGGTGAAGCTTTCTTT	CASSTRDRGEAFF
many	TRBV4-1	TRBD2	TRBJ2-7	TGCGCCAGCAGCCAAGTCCCTAGCGGGAGTAGGTACGAGCAGTACTTC	CASSQVPSGSRYEQYF
many	TRBV14	TRBD1	TRBJ1-4	TGTGCCAGCAGCAAAGACAGGGTTAATGAAAAACTGTTTTTT	CASSKDRVNEKLFF
few	TRBV12-3/TRBV12-4	.	TRBJ1-1	TGTGCCAGCAGTTTCAGGGCAGGGTTCACTGAAGCTTTCTTT	CASSFRAGFTEAFF
many	TRBV5-4	.	TRBJ2-2	TGTGCCAGCAGCCCGGGACTGGCGAACACCGGGGAGCTGTTTTTT	CASSPGLANTGELFF
few	TRBV7-8	TRBD1	TRBJ2-7	TGTGCCAGCAGCCCGGGGCGGACAGGGAGCTCCTACGAGCAGTACTTC	CASSPGRTGSSYEQYF
.	TRBV9	.	TRBJ2-7	TGTGCCAGCAGCGGGGGGGACAGCTCCTACGAGCAGTACTTC	CASSGGDSSYEQYF
many	TRBV19	.	TRBJ1-2	TGTGCCAGTAAGGGGAGAAGACAGGTCCTCTATGGCTACACCTTC	CASKGRRQVLYGYTF
many	TRBV9	TRBD2	TRBJ2-1	TGTGCCAGCGGGAAGAGCGGGACCTACAATGAGCAGTTCTTC	CASGKSGTYNEQFF
many	TRBV5-5	.	TRBJ1-1	TGTGCCAGCACCGGGGGGGGGTACACTGAAGCTTTCTTT	CASTGGGYTEAFF
many	TRBV28	.	TRBJ2-7	TGTGCCAGCAGTTTTTCGAACAGGGCCCACGAGCAGTACTTC	CASSFSNRAHEQYF
many	TRBV14	.	TRBJ1-4	TGTGCCAGCTCGAGGGCAGGGAGGATTGAAAAACTGTTTTTT	CASSRAGRIEKLFF
many	TRBV25-1	TRBD2	TRBJ2-1	TGTGCCAGCAGTGAATATGGAGCGGGGAGGGCTTACAATGAGCAGTTCTTC	CASSEYGAGRAYNEQFF
many	TRBV5-1	.	TRBJ2-5	TGCGCCAGCAGCTTGGCGATGTACTCCCAAGAGACCCAGTACTTC	CASSLAMYSQETQYF
few	TRBV27	.	TRBJ2-3	TGTGCCAGCAACGGGAGAGGGGTTAGTACAGATACGCAGTATTTT	CASNGRGVSTDTQYF
few	TRBV11-3	TRBD2	TRBJ2-3	TGTGCCAGCAGCTCAAGGACTAGCGGGAAATTCGAAGATACGCAGTATTTT	CASSSRTSGKFEDTQYF
many	TRBV5-1	TRBD2	TRBJ2-1	TGCGCCAGCAGCTTGGGACTAGCGGGAGGGAGGTACAATGAGCAGTTCTTC	CASSLGLAGGRYNEQFF
many	TRBV28	TRBD1	TRBJ2-7	TGTGCCAGCACCCCCCGGACAGGGAATATATACGAGCAGTACTTC	CASTPRTGNIYEQYF
many	TRBV7-9	.	TRBJ1-2	TGTGCCAGCAGCTTATTACGCAGGGGCGGAAACTATGGCTACACCTTC	CASSLLRRGGNYGYTF
.	TRBV30	.	TRBJ2-3	TGTGCCTGGAAGATGTTACTCGGGACAGATACGCAGTATTTT	CAWKMLLGTDTQYF
.	TRBV29-1	TRBD1	TRBJ2-7	TGCAGCGTTGACCCCACAGGGGCGGCCTACGAGCAGTACTTC	CSVDPTGAAYEQYF
.	TRBV11-2	TRBD2	TRBJ2-7	TGTGCCAGCAGCGTCGGGACTAGCGGTTACGAGCAGTACTTC	CASSVGTSGYEQYF
few	TRBV14	.	TRBJ2-5	TGTGCCAGCAGTACCCCCGGACAGTTGAAAGAGACCCAGTACTTC	CASSTPGQLKETQYF
few	TRBV25-1	.	TRBJ2-7	TGTGCCAGCAGTGAATATAGGGGGATAAGTGACGAGCAGTACTTC	CASSEYRGISDEQYF
few	TRBV5-1	.	TRBJ1-5	TGCGCCAGCAGCTTCGGGGGGAGCAATCAGCCCCAGCATTTT	CASSFGGSNQPQHF
few	TRBV30	.	TRBJ2-7	TGTGCCTGGGGAACCGGACTCGAACTGAGCGAGCAGTACTTC	CAWGTGLELSEQYF
many	TRBV6-5	TRBD2	TRBJ2-4	TGTGCCAGCAGATCTGGACTAGCGGCAAACATTCAGTACTTC	CASRSGLAANIQYF
many	TRBV11-2	.	TRBJ1-5	TGTGCCAGCAGCTTTGAGGGCCAGCCCCAGCATTTT	CASSFEGQPQHF
many	TRBV10-3	TRBD2	TRBJ2-5	TGTGCCATCAGTGGTACTAGCGGGCTCCAAGAGACCCAGTACTTC	CAISGTSGLQETQYF
few	TRBV27	TRBD1	TRBJ1-2	TGTGCCAGCAGTTTAACCTACAGGGGGGGTAATGGCTACACCTTC	CASSLTYRGGNGYTF
many	TRBV27	TRBD2	TRBJ2-1	TGTGCCAGCAGTTTAAGGACTAGCGCTCACAATGAGCAGTTCTTC	CASSLRTSAHNEQFF
many	TRBV6-4	.	TRBJ1-1	TGTGCCAGCTCTCCCAGTATGAACACTGAAGCTTTCTTT	CASSPSMNTEAFF
many	TRBV4-2	TRBD2	TRBJ2-3	TGTGCCAGCAGCCAAGATGGTGGCGGGAGTGTCACAGATACGCAGTATTTT	CASSQDGGGSVTDTQYF
many	TRBV5-6	.	TRBJ2-1	TGTGCCAGCATCCAGGGGAGGGCCATATACAATGAGCAGTTCTTC	CASIQGRAIYNEQFF
many	TRBV6-5	.	TRBJ1-1	TGTGCCAGCAGTCCTATGAACAGTGAGGGGGCTTTCTTT	CASSPMNSEGAFF
many	TRBV19	.	TRBJ1-5	TGTGCCAGTAGTACCGCCGGGACAAGTGCTAGCAATCAGCCCCAGCATTTT	CASSTAGTSASNQPQHF
few	TRBV7-9	.	TRBJ2-5	TGTGCCAGCAGCTTAGCAGGGGCGGTGAGAGAGGAGACCCAGTACTTC	CASSLAGAVREETQYF
.	TRBV7-9	TRBD1	TRBJ2-3	TGTGCCAGCAGCTCGACAGGGGTTGCAGATACGCAGTATTTT	CASSSTGVADTQYF
many	TRBV28	.	TRBJ2-1	TGTGCCAGCAGCGTCTCAGAGGGGGCGGGGGAGCAGTTCTTC	CASSVSEGAGEQFF
many	TRBV7-2	.	TRBJ2-1	TGTGCCAGCAGCCCCGTTTTTGACTACCTAAACTACAATGAGCAGTTCTTC	CASSPVFDYLNYNEQFF
many	TRBV4-1	TRBD1	TRBJ1-2	TGCGCCAGCAGCCCTACACCAGGGGGCGCGGATGGCTACACCTTC	CASSPTPGGADGYTF
many	TRBV9	.	TRBJ1-1	TGTGCCAGCAGGAGGGACACGCGGGACACTGAAGCTTTCTTT	CASRRDTRDTEAFF
many	TRBV27	TRBD2	TRBJ2-1	TGTGCCAGCAGGCTGGCCCCGGGACTAGCGTTGGGTGAGCAGTTCTTC	CASRLAPGLALGEQFF
few	TRBV9	TRBD2	TRBJ2-2	TGTGCCAGCAGCGTGGGACTAGCGGGAGGCGGGACCGGGGAGCTGTTTTTT	CASSVGLAGGGTGELFF
few	TRBV4-2	.	TRBJ2-7	TGTGCCAGCAGCCAAGTTCTTGCAGCCTACGAGCAGTACTTC	CASSQVLAAYEQYF
many	TRBV30	.	TRBJ1-4	TGTGCCTGGAGTGCTCGAGGAGGGGTTCAGGAAAAACTGTTTTTT	CAWSARGGVQEKLFF
many	TRBV10-3	.	TRBJ1-2	TGTGCCATCAGTGAGTCGATTTTGAGGGGGGGGAACTATGGCTACACCTTC	CAISESILRGGNYGYTF
many	TRBV19	TRBD1	TRBJ1-2	TGTGCCAGTAGTCCAGGGGGCGCCTATGGCTACACCTTC	CASSPGGAYGYTF
many	TRBV2	TRBD1	TRBJ2-1	TGTGCCAGCAGCTTGGGACAGGGAAATGAGCAGTTCTTC	CASSLGQGNEQFF